A selection of T cell receptor beta chains follows, all from one sample in a study of blood T cells in healthy people across ages. Each CDR3 protein is one row after TCRdb ran MiXCR on the 5' RACE reads. In the table there are around 990,000 distinct CDR3 sequences, 20% to 25% of which are singletons. The same sample was also used in a study of T cells of mothers and their children.

The material sequenced was blood. These receptors came from a girl aged 2 to 9 in good health. Each CDR3 is given with its conserved first and last residue. Each record gives: CDR3 DNA, CDR3 protein, clone size, V gene, J gene, D gene. D genes are given only for firm matches. Size values are once, few and many counts, or a class for expanded clones, and some rows have none.

CDR3nt: TGTGCCAGCTCACCACTAGGGACAGGGGGTGGTCACACTGAAGCTTTCTTT
CDR3aa: CASSPLGTGGGHTEAFF
abundance: NA
v_gene: TRBV18
j_gene: TRBJ1-1
d_gene: TRBD1

CDR3nt: TGTGCCAGCAGCCATAGGAGAAGGGCCTACGAGCAGTACTTC
CDR3aa: CASSHRRRAYEQYF
abundance: few
v_gene: TRBV28
j_gene: TRBJ2-7
d_gene: NA

CDR3nt: TGTGCCAGCAGTTTCTCTAGCGGAGCCGAATGGGAGACCCAGTACTTC
CDR3aa: CASSFSSGAEWETQYF
abundance: NA
v_gene: TRBV12-3/TRBV12-4
j_gene: TRBJ2-5
d_gene: TRBD2

CDR3nt: TGTGCCAGCAGTTACCGGGACAACTCCTACGAGCAGTACTTC
CDR3aa: CASSYRDNSYEQYF
abundance: many
v_gene: TRBV6-2/TRBV6-3
j_gene: TRBJ2-7
d_gene: NA

CDR3nt: TGTGCCAGCAGTTTTTCCCGGGACAGGAACACTGAAGCTTTCTTT
CDR3aa: CASSFSRDRNTEAFF
abundance: NA
v_gene: TRBV6-6
j_gene: TRBJ1-1
d_gene: TRBD1

CDR3nt: TGTGCCAGTGAGGCCTTTGGATCCTACAATGAGCAGTTCTTC
CDR3aa: CASEAFGSYNEQFF
abundance: NA
v_gene: TRBV28
j_gene: TRBJ2-1
d_gene: NA

CDR3nt: TGTGCCAGCACCATCCGCCCTCCTAGGGGCAATCAGCCCCAGCATTTT
CDR3aa: CASTIRPPRGNQPQHF
abundance: few
v_gene: TRBV7-3
j_gene: TRBJ1-5
d_gene: NA

CDR3nt: TGTGCCAGCAGCCCCACAGGGGGTTTCTACAATGAGCAGTTCTTC
CDR3aa: CASSPTGGFYNEQFF
abundance: few
v_gene: TRBV11-2
j_gene: TRBJ2-1
d_gene: TRBD1

CDR3nt: TGCAGCGTTGAAAGGACCCGGGGGGACTATGGCTACACCTTC
CDR3aa: CSVERTRGDYGYTF
abundance: few
v_gene: TRBV29-1
j_gene: TRBJ1-2
d_gene: NA

CDR3nt: TGCAGTGTTCTACAGGGGGATTATGGCTACACCTTC
CDR3aa: CSVLQGDYGYTF
abundance: NA
v_gene: TRBV29-1
j_gene: TRBJ1-2
d_gene: TRBD1

CDR3nt: TGCAGTGTACTGGACAGGCTCTCCTACGAGCAGTACTTC
CDR3aa: CSVLDRLSYEQYF
abundance: NA
v_gene: TRBV20-1
j_gene: TRBJ2-7
d_gene: TRBD1

CDR3nt: TGCGCCAGCAGCCAAGATCCGGGGACAGGCTGTTTCTTC
CDR3aa: CASSQDPGTGCFF
abundance: NA
v_gene: TRBV4-3
j_gene: TRBJ2-1
d_gene: TRBD1

CDR3nt: TGTGCCAGCAGCTTAGCGGGGTGGCCGAACACTGAAGCTTTCTTT
CDR3aa: CASSLAGWPNTEAFF
abundance: NA
v_gene: TRBV7-9
j_gene: TRBJ1-1
d_gene: NA

CDR3nt: TGTGCCAGCAGCTCCGGGACAGCCCGCACAGATACGCAGTATTTT
CDR3aa: CASSSGTARTDTQYF
abundance: NA
v_gene: TRBV7-9
j_gene: TRBJ2-3
d_gene: TRBD1

CDR3nt: TGTGCCAGCAGTGTAGGGGACACGAGCTATGGCTACACCTTC
CDR3aa: CASSVGDTSYGYTF
abundance: NA
v_gene: TRBV6-5
j_gene: TRBJ1-2
d_gene: NA

CDR3nt: TGTGCCACCAGTGATACCGGGACTGAAGCTTTCTTT
CDR3aa: CATSDTGTEAFF
abundance: few
v_gene: TRBV24-1
j_gene: TRBJ1-1
d_gene: NA

CDR3nt: TGTGCCAGCAGCTGGGGACAGGGTCCCTACGAGCAGTGCTTC
CDR3aa: CASSWGQGPYEQCF
abundance: NA
v_gene: TRBV7-9
j_gene: TRBJ2-7
d_gene: TRBD1

CDR3nt: TGTGCCAGCAGCTTAGGGGCCCTGGGGACAGGGGGTATTCAGTACTTC
CDR3aa: CASSLGALGTGGIQYF
abundance: few
v_gene: TRBV11-2
j_gene: TRBJ2-4
d_gene: TRBD1

CDR3nt: TGCAGTGCTAGAGAATCCGGTGGCTACACCTTC
CDR3aa: CSARESGGYTF
abundance: few
v_gene: TRBV20-1
j_gene: TRBJ1-2
d_gene: NA

CDR3nt: TGTGCCAGCACTCCCCTTGGACTAGCGGGAGGGTCCACAGATACGCAGTATTTT
CDR3aa: CASTPLGLAGGSTDTQYF
abundance: few
v_gene: TRBV12-3/TRBV12-4
j_gene: TRBJ2-3
d_gene: TRBD2

CDR3nt: TGCAGCGTTGAGCGGACAGGCGGTGGAAACACCATATATTTT
CDR3aa: CSVERTGGGNTIYF
abundance: few
v_gene: TRBV29-1
j_gene: TRBJ1-3
d_gene: TRBD1

CDR3nt: TGTGCCAGCAGCCGAAGATCTCCGGGCACCCAAGAGACCCAGTACTTC
CDR3aa: CASSRRSPGTQETQYF
abundance: NA
v_gene: TRBV7-8
j_gene: TRBJ2-5
d_gene: NA

CDR3nt: TGTGCCAGCAGCCAAGACGGGGAGCCCCAGCATTTT
CDR3aa: CASSQDGEPQHF
abundance: NA
v_gene: TRBV3-1
j_gene: TRBJ1-5
d_gene: NA

CDR3nt: TGTGCCAGCAGTGACTGGGACTCAAACCCAGATACGCAGTATTTT
CDR3aa: CASSDWDSNPDTQYF
abundance: few
v_gene: TRBV6-4
j_gene: TRBJ2-3
d_gene: NA

CDR3nt: TGTGCCAGCAGCCGGGGGGTCGTGGAGACCCAGTACTTC
CDR3aa: CASSRGVVETQYF
abundance: NA
v_gene: TRBV7-3
j_gene: TRBJ2-5
d_gene: TRBD2

CDR3nt: TGCGCCAGCAGCCAAGAGCCGTCGGCAGATACGCAGTATTTT
CDR3aa: CASSQEPSADTQYF
abundance: NA
v_gene: TRBV4-1
j_gene: TRBJ2-3
d_gene: NA

CDR3nt: TGCGCCAGCAGCGGGGGGGCAGGATTGAACACTGAAGCTTTCTTT
CDR3aa: CASSGGAGLNTEAFF
abundance: NA
v_gene: TRBV5-1
j_gene: TRBJ1-1
d_gene: NA

CDR3nt: TGTGCCAGCAGCTGGAGGCGGAACACTGAAGCTTTCTTT
CDR3aa: CASSWRRNTEAFF
abundance: NA
v_gene: TRBV11-1
j_gene: TRBJ1-1
d_gene: NA

CDR3nt: TGTGCCAGCAGCGATACCTTGGGGTCCAAAAACATTCAGTACTTC
CDR3aa: CASSDTLGSKNIQYF
abundance: NA
v_gene: TRBV9
j_gene: TRBJ2-4
d_gene: NA

CDR3nt: TGCGCCAGCAGCCTAAGGGACAGCTATCTGGAGGAGCAGTACTTC
CDR3aa: CASSLRDSYLEEQYF
abundance: few
v_gene: TRBV4-3
j_gene: TRBJ2-7
d_gene: TRBD1

CDR3nt: TGTGCCAGCAGAAACAGCCTCAATCAGCCCCAGCATTTT
CDR3aa: CASRNSLNQPQHF
abundance: few
v_gene: TRBV28
j_gene: TRBJ1-5
d_gene: NA

CDR3nt: TGTGCCAGCAGCTTCGACAGTGGGACAGATACGCAGTATTTT
CDR3aa: CASSFDSGTDTQYF
abundance: few
v_gene: TRBV7-2
j_gene: TRBJ2-3
d_gene: NA

CDR3nt: TGTGCCAGCAGCTTGACGACGGACAGCAACACCGGGGAGCTGTTTTTT
CDR3aa: CASSLTTDSNTGELFF
abundance: few
v_gene: TRBV7-3
j_gene: TRBJ2-2
d_gene: NA

CDR3nt: TGTGCCAGCAGCGTGGCAGCGGGGTCCTACGAGCAGTACTTC
CDR3aa: CASSVAAGSYEQYF
abundance: few
v_gene: TRBV9
j_gene: TRBJ2-7
d_gene: TRBD2

CDR3nt: TGTGCCAGCAGCCCCAATTTGGGGTATAGCAATCAGCCCCAGCATTTT
CDR3aa: CASSPNLGYSNQPQHF
abundance: NA
v_gene: TRBV7-2
j_gene: TRBJ1-5
d_gene: NA

CDR3nt: TGTGCCAGCAGCCAAGGGCCGGGGGCCAATTCACCCCTCCACTTT
CDR3aa: CASSQGPGANSPLHF
abundance: few
v_gene: TRBV3-1
j_gene: TRBJ1-6
d_gene: NA

CDR3nt: TGTGCCAGTGGACAGTTGAGCTCTGGGGCCAACGTCCTGACTTTC
CDR3aa: CASGQLSSGANVLTF
abundance: NA
v_gene: TRBV6-1
j_gene: TRBJ2-6
d_gene: NA

CDR3nt: TGCAGTGCGTCGGGGGAGATCTCCTACAATGAGCAGTTCTTC
CDR3aa: CSASGEISYNEQFF
abundance: few
v_gene: TRBV20-1
j_gene: TRBJ2-1
d_gene: NA

CDR3nt: TGCAGCGTTTCTACTGAAGCTCCCTTT
CDR3aa: CSVSTEAPF
abundance: once
v_gene: TRBV29-1
j_gene: TRBJ1-1
d_gene: NA

CDR3nt: TGCAGCGTTCTACTAGAAAACTATGGCTACACCTTC
CDR3aa: CSVLLENYGYTF
abundance: NA
v_gene: TRBV29-1
j_gene: TRBJ1-2
d_gene: NA

CDR3nt: TGTGCCAGTAGTCCAACTAAGCAAAACATTCAGTACTTC
CDR3aa: CASSPTKQNIQYF
abundance: NA
v_gene: TRBV19
j_gene: TRBJ2-4
d_gene: NA

CDR3nt: TGTGCCAGCAGGTCAGGAGGGACAACTAATGAAAAACTGTTTTTT
CDR3aa: CASRSGGTTNEKLFF
abundance: once
v_gene: TRBV27
j_gene: TRBJ1-4
d_gene: NA

CDR3nt: TGTGCCAGCATCGAAACCATCCGGGAGATGGAGACGGAGACCCAGTACTTC
CDR3aa: CASIETIREMETETQYF
abundance: few
v_gene: TRBV2
j_gene: TRBJ2-5
d_gene: NA

CDR3nt: TGCAGTGCTCAGCAGGGGCCCATTCAGTACTTC
CDR3aa: CSAQQGPIQYF
abundance: few
v_gene: TRBV20-1
j_gene: TRBJ2-4
d_gene: NA

CDR3nt: TGCAGCGTTGGGTATAGTGGACAGGACCTTGCCAAAGCTTTCTTT
CDR3aa: CSVGYSGQDLAKAFF
abundance: NA
v_gene: TRBV29-1
j_gene: TRBJ1-1
d_gene: TRBD1

CDR3nt: TGTGCCAGCGGTTTCCCGGGGCAGTACTTC
CDR3aa: CASGFPGQYF
abundance: NA
v_gene: TRBV12-3/TRBV12-4
j_gene: TRBJ2-7
d_gene: NA

CDR3nt: TGTGCCAGCAGCCAAGTTTTCGCCTCAGGGGGGAACACTGAAGCTTTCTTT
CDR3aa: CASSQVFASGGNTEAFF
abundance: NA
v_gene: TRBV14
j_gene: TRBJ1-1
d_gene: TRBD1

CDR3nt: TGTGCCAGCAGTTACGGGGGCATCCAATCCCCCTCCTACGAGCAGTACTTC
CDR3aa: CASSYGGIQSPSYEQYF
abundance: NA
v_gene: TRBV6-2/TRBV6-3
j_gene: TRBJ2-7
d_gene: NA

CDR3nt: TGTGCCAGCAGCCAAGGGGTGGAGGTGGCCCTCTACGAGCAGTACTTC
CDR3aa: CASSQGVEVALYEQYF
abundance: few
v_gene: TRBV3-1
j_gene: TRBJ2-7
d_gene: NA

CDR3nt: TGTGCCAGCAGCCCGGCCCCTGGAGGGCAGTTCTTC
CDR3aa: CASSPAPGGQFF
abundance: few
v_gene: TRBV7-9
j_gene: TRBJ2-1
d_gene: NA

CDR3nt: TGTGCCAGCAGCATTAGCGGGGGTTTCTCCTACGAGCAGTACTTC
CDR3aa: CASSISGGFSYEQYF
abundance: few
v_gene: TRBV5-6
j_gene: TRBJ2-7
d_gene: TRBD2

CDR3nt: TGTGCCAGCAGGGGGGGTGGAGAACAAGAGACCCAGTACTTC
CDR3aa: CASRGGGEQETQYF
abundance: few
v_gene: TRBV4-2
j_gene: TRBJ2-5
d_gene: NA

CDR3nt: TGTGCCAGCAGCTTACTAGGGGATGGGAACACTGAAGCTTTCTTT
CDR3aa: CASSLLGDGNTEAFF
abundance: NA
v_gene: TRBV7-3
j_gene: TRBJ1-1
d_gene: NA

CDR3nt: TGTGCCAGCAGTTTATCGTCGGCCAAAAGGGGCCAGTACTTC
CDR3aa: CASSLSSAKRGQYF
abundance: NA
v_gene: TRBV27
j_gene: TRBJ2-5
d_gene: NA

CDR3nt: TGCAGCGTGAGGCCGGCAGATACGCAGTATTTT
CDR3aa: CSVRPADTQYF
abundance: few
v_gene: TRBV29-1
j_gene: TRBJ2-3
d_gene: NA

CDR3nt: TGTGCCAGCAGCTTCCAACAGGGGAGTCAAGAGACCCAGTACTTC
CDR3aa: CASSFQQGSQETQYF
abundance: NA
v_gene: TRBV7-2
j_gene: TRBJ2-5
d_gene: TRBD1

CDR3nt: TGTGCCAGCAGCCCGGGACAGGGCTATATCGGCAAAAACATTCAGTACTTC
CDR3aa: CASSPGQGYIGKNIQYF
abundance: NA
v_gene: TRBV6-5
j_gene: TRBJ2-4
d_gene: TRBD1

CDR3nt: TGTGCCATCAGTGAGTCGGTGGCAGGGGTTGAGCAGTACTTC
CDR3aa: CAISESVAGVEQYF
abundance: few
v_gene: TRBV10-3
j_gene: TRBJ2-7
d_gene: NA